The sequence of this TCR beta chain was determined in a study of OX40 agonist ivuxolimab in advanced cancers. The data were produced by immunoSEQ multiplex PCR, yet TCRdb's version contains in-frame clones alone and is incomplete. The table lists approximately 73,000 clones, around 90% of them singletons, with 1.3% in the top ten. This clone has a single count. V shed 1 base, J shed 2 bases, and the junction held 2 bases outside the gene matches. CDR3 length: 14 amino acids. Germline V gives CDR1 KGHSH, CDR2 LQKENI. This sequence was found in an adult with an advanced solid tumor such as melanoma, head and neck, liver or kidney cancer. This specimen was CD4+ or CD8+ T cells sorted from blood, taken in a trial of the OX40 agonist ivuxolimab. V and J are TRBV18 and TRBJ2-7, with TRBD1 matching over 7 bases. Here the CDR3 reads CASSPQGAAYEQYF. CDR3 sequence (DNA): TGTGCCAGCTCACCACAGGGGGCGGCCTACGAGCAGTACTTC.